This T cell receptor beta chain emerged from a study of shared clonotypes between healthy human individuals. CDR3 size: 12 residues. In germline, CDR1 is SNHLY, CDR2 FYNNEI. Trimming stripped 1 base from V and 7 bases from J, with 7 bases between. Sorted-subset replicate PCRs used 150 to 200 ng of genomic DNA. This amount corresponded to about 30,000 T cell genomes. Data came from immunoSEQ multiplex PCR; TCRdb stores just in-frame clones and leaves some out. Among under 1,100,000 clones listed, around 78% were seen once. This chain connects TRBV2 to TRBJ1-1; D uncertain. The sequencing sample was made of memory CD4+ T cells from PBMCs. Regarding subset: CD45RA-negative fraction. This clonotype was sampled from a man aged 18-30 years in good health. Some clones in this sample may be carry-over from other donors' samples. The DNA for the CDR3 is TGTGCCAGCAGTGAAGGTGCCTTTGAAGCTTTCTTT. Residues: CASSEGAFEAFF. Based on the CDR3 plus reference TRBV2 and TRBJ1-1, the full variable domain is EPEVTQTPSHQVTQMGQEVILRCVPISNHLYFYWYRQILGQKVEFLVSFYNNEISEKSEIFDDQFSVERPDGSNFTLKIRSTKLEDSAMYFCASSEGAFEAFFGQGTRLTVV.